This T cell receptor (beta chain) was recorded in a study of cytomegalovirus exposure and HLA in healthy donors. Study-level results: TRBV6-2, TRBV6-3 and some other V segments were excluded as indistinguishable. In a later analysis, HLA-associated TCR beta chains were more clonally expanded than equally common others. Among the most significant clusters, several appeared linked to common viral pathogens in a later analysis.

CDR1 is SGHRS and CDR2 is YFSETQ in the germline V gene. CDR3 length: 14 amino acids. Trimming took 4 bases from V and 4 from J; bases not matched to a gene: 4. Concerning this clone itself: Its antigen is still unknown.

Amplification used 60 Vbeta primers and 13 Jbeta primers. TCRdb keeps only in-frame clones here, not all; method: immunoSEQ multiplex PCR. The table lists fewer than 150,000 clones, over 50% of them singletons. This TCR derives from a human donor in good health. Sequenced input: PBMCs. The gene calls are TRBV5-1 and TRBJ2-7; the match to TRBD2 covers 11 bases. The CDR3 bases are TGCGCCAGCAGCCCTCTAGCGGGGGGTTACGAGCAGTACTTC. Amino acid sequence: CASSPLAGGYEQYF.